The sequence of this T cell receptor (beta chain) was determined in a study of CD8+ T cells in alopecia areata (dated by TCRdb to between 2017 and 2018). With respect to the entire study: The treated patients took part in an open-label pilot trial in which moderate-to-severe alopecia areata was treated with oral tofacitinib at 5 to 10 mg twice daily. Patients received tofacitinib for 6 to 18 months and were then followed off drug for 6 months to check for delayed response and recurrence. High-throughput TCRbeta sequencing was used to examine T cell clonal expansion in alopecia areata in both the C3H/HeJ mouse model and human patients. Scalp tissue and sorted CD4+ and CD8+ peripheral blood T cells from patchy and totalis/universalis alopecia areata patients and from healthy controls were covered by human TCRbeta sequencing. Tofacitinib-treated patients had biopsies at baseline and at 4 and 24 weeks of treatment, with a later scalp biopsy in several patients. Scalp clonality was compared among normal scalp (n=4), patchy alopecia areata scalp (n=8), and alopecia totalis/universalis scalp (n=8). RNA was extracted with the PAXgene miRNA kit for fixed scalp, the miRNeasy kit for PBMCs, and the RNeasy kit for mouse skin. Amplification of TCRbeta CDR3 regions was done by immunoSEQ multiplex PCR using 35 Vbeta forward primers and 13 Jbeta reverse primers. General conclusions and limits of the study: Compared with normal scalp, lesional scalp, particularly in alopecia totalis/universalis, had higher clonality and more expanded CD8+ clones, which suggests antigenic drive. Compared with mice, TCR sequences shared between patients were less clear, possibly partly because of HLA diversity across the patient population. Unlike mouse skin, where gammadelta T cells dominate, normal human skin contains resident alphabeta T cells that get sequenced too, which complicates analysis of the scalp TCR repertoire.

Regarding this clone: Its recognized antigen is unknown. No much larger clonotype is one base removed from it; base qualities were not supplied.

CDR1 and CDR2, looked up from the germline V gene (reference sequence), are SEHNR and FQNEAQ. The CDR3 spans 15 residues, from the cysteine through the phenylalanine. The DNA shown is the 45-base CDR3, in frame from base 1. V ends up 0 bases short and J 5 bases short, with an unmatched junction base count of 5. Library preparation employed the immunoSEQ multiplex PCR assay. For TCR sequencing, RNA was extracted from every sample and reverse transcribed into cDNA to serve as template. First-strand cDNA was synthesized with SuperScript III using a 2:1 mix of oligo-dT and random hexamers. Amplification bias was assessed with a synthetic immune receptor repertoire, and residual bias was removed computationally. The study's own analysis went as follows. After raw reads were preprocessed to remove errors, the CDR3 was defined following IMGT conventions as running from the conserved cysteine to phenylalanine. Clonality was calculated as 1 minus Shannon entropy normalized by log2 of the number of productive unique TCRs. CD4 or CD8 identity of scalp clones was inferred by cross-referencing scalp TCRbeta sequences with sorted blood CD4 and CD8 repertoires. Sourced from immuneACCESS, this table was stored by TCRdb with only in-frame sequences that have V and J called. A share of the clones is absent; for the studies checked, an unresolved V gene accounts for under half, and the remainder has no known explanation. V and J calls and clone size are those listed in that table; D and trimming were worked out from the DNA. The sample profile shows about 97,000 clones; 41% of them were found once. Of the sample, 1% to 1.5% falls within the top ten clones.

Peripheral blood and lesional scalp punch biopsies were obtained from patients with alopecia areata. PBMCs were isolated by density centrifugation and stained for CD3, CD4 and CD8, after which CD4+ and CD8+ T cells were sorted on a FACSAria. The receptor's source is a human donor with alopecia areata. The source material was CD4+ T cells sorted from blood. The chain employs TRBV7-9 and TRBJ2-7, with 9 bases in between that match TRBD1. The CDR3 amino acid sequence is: CASSLAGQGLHEQYF. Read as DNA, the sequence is TGTGCCAGCAGCTTAGCGGGACAGGGTTTGCACGAGCAGTACTTC.